This entry is about one TCR beta chain. Its antigen is currently unknown. The read terminates 3 residues before the CDR3 end, so the remaining end is supplied by the germline J gene. This record comes from a study of T cell clonality in common variable immunodeficiency. Notes on the study in general: CVID subjects shared fewer TCRbeta clones than healthy controls did.

TCRdb keeps only in-frame clones here, not all; method: immunoSEQ multiplex PCR. Altogether some 40,000 clones were found in the sample, and no singletons occur. CDR1 is DFQATT, CDR2 SNEGSKA, per germline (reference sequence). The V segment lost 7 bases and the J segment 4 bases; nucleotides outside the gene matches: 7. This CDR3 comprises 14 residues. Sequencing was carried out using peripheral blood mononuclear cells. The J gene is TRBJ2-1, the V gene TRBV20-1; 10 bases line up with TRBD2. The sequence derives from a person aged 18 to 70 in good health. The sequenced CDR3 bases are TGCAGTGTTGAACTAGCGGGACAATACAATGAG. Amino acid sequence: CSVELAGQYNE. The whole CDR3 reads CSVELAGQYNEQFF.